This T cell receptor beta chain emerged from a study of cytomegalovirus exposure and HLA in healthy donors. Overall study results and limits: Across donors, most TCRs were seen rarely, yet some public ones were widespread. Researchers counted around 160 TCR beta chains as cytomegalovirus-associated.

Trimming shortened V by 7 bases and J by 3 bases, and 10 bases separated the two germline ends. This CDR3 contains 13 residues. Per the germline V gene, CDR1 is ENHRY and CDR2 is SYGVKD. In regard to this clone: The antigen is unknown.

Generated by immunoSEQ multiplex PCR, the TCRdb table keeps only in-frame clones and is missing some. The sample has 65,000 to 80,000 clones; approximately 93% are singletons. The TCR originated in a young woman in good health and CMV-seropositive. This rearrangement joins TRBV10-3 to TRBJ1-5; the D is unclear. Specimen: PBMCs. CDR3 in amino acids: CAITGEANQPQHF. The CDR3 DNA sequence: TGTGCCATCACTGGGGAGGCCAATCAGCCCCAGCATTTT.